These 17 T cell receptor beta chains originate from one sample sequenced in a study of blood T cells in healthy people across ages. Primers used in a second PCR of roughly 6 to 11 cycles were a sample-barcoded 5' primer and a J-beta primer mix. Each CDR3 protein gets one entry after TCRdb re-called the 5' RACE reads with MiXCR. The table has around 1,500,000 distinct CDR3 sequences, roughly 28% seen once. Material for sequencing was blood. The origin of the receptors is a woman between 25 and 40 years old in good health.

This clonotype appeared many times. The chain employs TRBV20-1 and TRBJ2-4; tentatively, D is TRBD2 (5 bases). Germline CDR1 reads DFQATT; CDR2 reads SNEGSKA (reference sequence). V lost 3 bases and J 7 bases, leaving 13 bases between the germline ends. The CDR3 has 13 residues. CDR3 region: CSASPGGRNIQYF. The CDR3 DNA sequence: TGCAGTGCTAGTCCAGGAGGTAGGAACATTCAGTACTTC.

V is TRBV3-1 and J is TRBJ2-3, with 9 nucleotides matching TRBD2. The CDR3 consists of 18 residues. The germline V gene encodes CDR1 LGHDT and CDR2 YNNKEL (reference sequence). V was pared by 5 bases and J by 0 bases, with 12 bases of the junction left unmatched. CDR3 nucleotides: TGTGCCAGCAGCGAGGTAGGAGCGGGAGGCACTAGCACAGATACGCAGTATTTT. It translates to CASSEVGAGGTSTDTQYF.

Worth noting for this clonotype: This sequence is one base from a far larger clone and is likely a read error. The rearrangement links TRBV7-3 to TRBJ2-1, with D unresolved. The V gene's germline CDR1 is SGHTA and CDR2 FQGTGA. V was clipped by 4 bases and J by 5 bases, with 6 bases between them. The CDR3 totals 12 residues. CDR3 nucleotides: TGTGCCAGCAGCTCCGACAACAATGAGCAGTTCTTC. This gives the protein CASSSDNNEQFF.

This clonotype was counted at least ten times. CDR3 DNA: TGCAGCGTTGAACAGGCCTACGAGCAGTACTTC. As protein: CSVEQAYEQYF. The J gene is TRBJ2-7, the V gene TRBV29-1; D remains unclear. From germline, CDR1 is SQVTM and CDR2 ANQGSEA. Trimming removed 2 bases from V and 2 bases from J, with 4 bases in between. This CDR3 region has 11 residues.

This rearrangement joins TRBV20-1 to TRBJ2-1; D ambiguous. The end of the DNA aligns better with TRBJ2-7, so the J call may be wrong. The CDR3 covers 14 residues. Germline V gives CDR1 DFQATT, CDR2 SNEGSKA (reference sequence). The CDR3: CSARAATSYNEQYF. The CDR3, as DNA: TGCAGTGCTAGAGCAGCTACCTCCTACAATGAGCAGTACTTC.

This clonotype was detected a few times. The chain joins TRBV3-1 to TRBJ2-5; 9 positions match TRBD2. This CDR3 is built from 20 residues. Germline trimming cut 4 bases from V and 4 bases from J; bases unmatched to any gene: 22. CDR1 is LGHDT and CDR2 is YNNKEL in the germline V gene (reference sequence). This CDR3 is CASSPQDGGRVLSFIETQYF. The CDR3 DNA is TGTGCCAGCAGCCCCCAGGACGGCGGGAGGGTTCTCTCTTTTATAGAGACCCAGTACTTC.

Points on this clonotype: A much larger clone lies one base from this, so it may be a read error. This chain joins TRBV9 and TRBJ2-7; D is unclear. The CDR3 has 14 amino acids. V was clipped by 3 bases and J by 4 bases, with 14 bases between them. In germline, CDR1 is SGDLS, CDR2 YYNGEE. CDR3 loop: CASSGGGNQYEQYF. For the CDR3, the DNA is TGTGCCAGCAGCGGAGGTGGGAATCAGTACGAGCAGTACTTC.

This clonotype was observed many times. The CDR3 DNA sequence: TGTGCCAGCAAAGACAGGGGAACACCCCTCCACTTT. Its protein product is CASKDRGTPLHF. This chain connects TRBV27 to TRBJ1-6, with TRBD1 matching over 8 bases. Germline V gene sequence: CDR1 MNHEY, CDR2 SMNVEV (reference sequence). The CDR3 covers 12 residues. The trim removed 7 bases at V and 11 bases at J, leaving 4 bases unmatched.

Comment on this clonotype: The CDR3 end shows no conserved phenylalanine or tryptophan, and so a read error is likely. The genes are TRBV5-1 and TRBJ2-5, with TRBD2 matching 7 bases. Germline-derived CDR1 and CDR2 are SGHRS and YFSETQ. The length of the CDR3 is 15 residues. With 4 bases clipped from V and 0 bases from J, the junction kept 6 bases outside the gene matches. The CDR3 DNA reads TGCGCCAGCAGCATAAGGCGGGGGTACCAAGAGACCCAGTACGTC. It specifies CASSIRRGYQETQYV.

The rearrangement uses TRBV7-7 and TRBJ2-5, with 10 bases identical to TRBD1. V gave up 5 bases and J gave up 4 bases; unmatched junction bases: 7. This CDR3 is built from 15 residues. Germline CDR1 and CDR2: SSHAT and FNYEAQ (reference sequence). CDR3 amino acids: CASSRGTGVRETQYF. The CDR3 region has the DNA TGTGCCAGCAGCCGCGGGACAGGGGTGAGAGAGACCCAGTACTTC. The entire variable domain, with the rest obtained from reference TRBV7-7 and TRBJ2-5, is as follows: GAGVSQSPRYKVTKRGQDVTLRCDPISSHATLYWYQQALGQGPEFLTYFNYEAQPDKSGLPSDRFSAERPEGSISTLTIQRTEQRDSAMYRCASSRGTGVRETQYFGPGTRLLVL.

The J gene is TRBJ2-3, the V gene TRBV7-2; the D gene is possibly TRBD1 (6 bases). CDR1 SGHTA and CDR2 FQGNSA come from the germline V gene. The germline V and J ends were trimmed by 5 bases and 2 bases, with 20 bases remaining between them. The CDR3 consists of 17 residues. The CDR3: CASSKAPQGQTTDTQYF. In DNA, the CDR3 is TGTGCCAGCAGCAAGGCCCCCCAGGGACAAACCACAGATACGCAGTATTTT.

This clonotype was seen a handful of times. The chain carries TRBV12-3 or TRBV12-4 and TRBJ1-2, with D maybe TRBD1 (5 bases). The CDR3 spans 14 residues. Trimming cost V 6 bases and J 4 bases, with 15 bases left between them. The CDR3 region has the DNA TGTGCCAGCAGACAACAGGCGACCCTCTATGGCTACACCTTC. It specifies CASRQQATLYGYTF.

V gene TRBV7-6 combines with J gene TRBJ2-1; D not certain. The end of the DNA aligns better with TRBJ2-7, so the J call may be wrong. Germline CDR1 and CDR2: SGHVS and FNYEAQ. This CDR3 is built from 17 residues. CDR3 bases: TGTGCCAGCAGCTTAGAGGTTTGGTCGAGCTCCTACAATGAGCAGTACTTC. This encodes CASSLEVWSSSYNEQYF.

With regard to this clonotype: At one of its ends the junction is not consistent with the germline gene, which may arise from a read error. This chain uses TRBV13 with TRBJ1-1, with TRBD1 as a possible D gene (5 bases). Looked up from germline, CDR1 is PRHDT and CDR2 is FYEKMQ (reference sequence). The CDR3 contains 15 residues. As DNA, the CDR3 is TGTGCCAGCAGCCAGAGAGGGGATGGGAACACTAAAGCTTTCTTT. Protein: CASSQRGDGNTKAFF.

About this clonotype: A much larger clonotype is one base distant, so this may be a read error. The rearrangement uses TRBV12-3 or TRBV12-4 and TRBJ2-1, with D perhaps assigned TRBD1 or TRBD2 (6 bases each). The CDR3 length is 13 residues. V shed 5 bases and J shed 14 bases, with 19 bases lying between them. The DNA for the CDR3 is TGTGCCAGCAGTACGGCTGGGGGTAGGGGGGAGTTCTTC. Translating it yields CASSTAGGRGEFF.

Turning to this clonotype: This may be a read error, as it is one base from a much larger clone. CDR3 sequence: CTSSLRQTSANEQYF. The CDR3 DNA reads as TGTACCAGCAGCTTAAGACAGACTAGCGCCAACGAGCAGTACTTC. The chain recombines TRBV7-2 with TRBJ2-7; 8 bases match TRBD2. CDR1 is SGHTA and CDR2 is FQGNSA in the germline V gene. This CDR3 comprises 15 residues. J gave up 5 bases and V 2 bases, and 8 bases lay outside the gene matches.

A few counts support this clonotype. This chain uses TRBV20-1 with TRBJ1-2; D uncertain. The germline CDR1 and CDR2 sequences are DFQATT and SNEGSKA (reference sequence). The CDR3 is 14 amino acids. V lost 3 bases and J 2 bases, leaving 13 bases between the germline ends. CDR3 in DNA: TGCAGTGCTAGTGCCTCGGTCGAAAACTATGGCTACACCTTC. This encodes CSASASVENYGYTF.